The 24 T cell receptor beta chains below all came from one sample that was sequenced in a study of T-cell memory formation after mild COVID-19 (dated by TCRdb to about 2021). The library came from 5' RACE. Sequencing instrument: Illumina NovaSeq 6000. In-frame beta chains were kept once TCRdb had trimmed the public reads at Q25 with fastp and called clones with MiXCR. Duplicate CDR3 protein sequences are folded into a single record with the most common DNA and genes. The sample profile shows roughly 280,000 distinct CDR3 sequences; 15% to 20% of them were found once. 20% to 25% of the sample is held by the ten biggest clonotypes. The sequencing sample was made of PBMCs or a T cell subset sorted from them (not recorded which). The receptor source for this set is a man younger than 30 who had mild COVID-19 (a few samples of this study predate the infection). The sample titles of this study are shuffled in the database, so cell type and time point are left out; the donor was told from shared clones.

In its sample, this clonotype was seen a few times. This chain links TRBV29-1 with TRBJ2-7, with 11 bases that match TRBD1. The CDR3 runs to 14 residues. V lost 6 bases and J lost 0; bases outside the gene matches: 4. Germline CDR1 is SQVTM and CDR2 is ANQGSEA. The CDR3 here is CSVTGTGGSYEQYF. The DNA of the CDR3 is TGCAGCGTCACCGGGACAGGGGGCTCCTACGAGCAGTACTTC.

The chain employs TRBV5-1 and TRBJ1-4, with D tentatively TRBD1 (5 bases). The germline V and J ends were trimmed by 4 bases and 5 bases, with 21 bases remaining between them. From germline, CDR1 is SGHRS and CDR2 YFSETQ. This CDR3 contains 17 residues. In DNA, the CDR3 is TGCGCCAGCAGCCCAGTCGGGAGTGGGGGAAGGAATGAAAAACTGTTTTTT. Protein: CASSPVGSGGRNEKLFF.

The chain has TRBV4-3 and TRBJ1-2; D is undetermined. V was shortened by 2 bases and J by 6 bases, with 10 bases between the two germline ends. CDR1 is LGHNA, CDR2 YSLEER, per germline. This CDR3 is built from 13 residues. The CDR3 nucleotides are TGCGCCAGCAGCCAACTGAAGGGCCATGGCTACACCTTC. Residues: CASSQLKGHGYTF.

CDR3 sequence reads: CASSQQDRDNEQFF. The CDR3 nucleotides are TGCGCCAGCAGCCAACAGGACAGGGACAATGAGCAGTTCTTC. V usage is TRBV4-3 and J usage is TRBJ2-1, with TRBD1 matching 8 bases. This CDR3 has 14 amino acids. Germline CDR1 LGHNA, CDR2 YSLEER. Unmatched junction bases numbered 2, after V lost 2 bases and J lost 5 bases.

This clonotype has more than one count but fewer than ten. Here the CDR3 reads CASSWGTGHNEQYV. For the CDR3, the DNA is TGCGCCAGCAGCTGGGGGACAGGGCACAACGAGCAGTACGTC. The genes are TRBV5-1 and TRBJ2-7; 9 bases fit TRBD1. This CDR3 is 14 amino acids long. With V trimmed by 3 bases and J by 5 bases, 6 bases remained unmatched. Germline CDR1 SGHRS, CDR2 YFSETQ.

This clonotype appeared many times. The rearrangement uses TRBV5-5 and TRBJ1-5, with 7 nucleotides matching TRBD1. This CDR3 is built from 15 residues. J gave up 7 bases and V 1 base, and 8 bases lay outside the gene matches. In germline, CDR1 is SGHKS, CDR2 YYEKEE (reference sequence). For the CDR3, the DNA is TGTGCCAGCAGCTTGAGGGGGAACAGGGGACAGCCCCAGCATTTT. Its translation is CASSLRGNRGQPQHF.

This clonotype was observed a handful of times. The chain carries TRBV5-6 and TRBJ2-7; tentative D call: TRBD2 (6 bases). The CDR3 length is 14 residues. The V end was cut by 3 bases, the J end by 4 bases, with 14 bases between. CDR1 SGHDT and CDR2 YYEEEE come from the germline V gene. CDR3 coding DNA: TGTGCCAGCAGCTCGCCCCGGGACTTATACGAGCAGTACGTC. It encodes CASSSPRDLYEQYV.

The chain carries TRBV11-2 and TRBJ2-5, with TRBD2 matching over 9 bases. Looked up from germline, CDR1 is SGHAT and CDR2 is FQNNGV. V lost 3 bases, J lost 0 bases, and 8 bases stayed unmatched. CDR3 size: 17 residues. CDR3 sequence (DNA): TGTGCCAGCAGCTTCGAGGCGGGGGGGCCCTACCAAGAGACCCAGTACTTC. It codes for CASSFEAGGPYQETQYF.

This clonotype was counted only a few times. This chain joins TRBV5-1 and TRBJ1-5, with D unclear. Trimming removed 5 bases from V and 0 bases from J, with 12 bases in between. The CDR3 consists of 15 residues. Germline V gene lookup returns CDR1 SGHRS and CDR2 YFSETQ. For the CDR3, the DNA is TGCGCCAGCAGTAAGTTGGGCCTTAGCAATCAGCCCCAGCATTTT. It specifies CASSKLGLSNQPQHF. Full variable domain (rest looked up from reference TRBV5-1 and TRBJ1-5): KAGVTQTPRYLIKTRGQQVTLSCSPISGHRSVSWYQQTPGQGLQFLFEYFSETQRNKGNFPGRFSGRQFSNSRSEMNVSTLELGDSALYLCASSKLGLSNQPQHFGDGTRLSIL.

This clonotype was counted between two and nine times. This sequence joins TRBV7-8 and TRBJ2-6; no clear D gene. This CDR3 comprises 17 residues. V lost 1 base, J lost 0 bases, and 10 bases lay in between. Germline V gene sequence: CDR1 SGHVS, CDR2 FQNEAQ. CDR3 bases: TGTGCCAGCAGCTTAGAGGCCAGCCTCTCTGGGGCCAACGTCCTGACTTTC. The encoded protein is CASSLEASLSGANVLTF.

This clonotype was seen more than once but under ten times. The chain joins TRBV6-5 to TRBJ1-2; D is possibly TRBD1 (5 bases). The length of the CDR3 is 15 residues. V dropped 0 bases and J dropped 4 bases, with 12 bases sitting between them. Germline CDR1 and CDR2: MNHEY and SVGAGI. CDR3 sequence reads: CASSYSTQGIYGYTF. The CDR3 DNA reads TGTGCCAGCAGTTACTCGACCCAGGGAATCTATGGCTACACCTTC.

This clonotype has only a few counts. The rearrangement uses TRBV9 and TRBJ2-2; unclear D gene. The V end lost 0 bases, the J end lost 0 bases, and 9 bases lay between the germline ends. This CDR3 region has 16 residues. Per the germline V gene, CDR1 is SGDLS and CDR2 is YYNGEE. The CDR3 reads CASSVASHTNTGELFF. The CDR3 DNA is TGTGCCAGCAGCGTAGCTTCCCATACGAACACCGGGGAGCTGTTTTTT.

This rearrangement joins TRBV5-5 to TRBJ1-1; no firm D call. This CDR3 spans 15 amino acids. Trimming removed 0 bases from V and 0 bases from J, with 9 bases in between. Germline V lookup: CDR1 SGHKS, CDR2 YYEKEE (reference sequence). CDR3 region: CASSLAFNMNTEAFF. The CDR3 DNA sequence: TGTGCCAGCAGCTTGGCCTTCAACATGAACACTGAAGCTTTCTTT. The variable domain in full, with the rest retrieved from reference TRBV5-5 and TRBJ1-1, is DAGVTQSPTHLIKTRGQQVTLRCSPISGHKSVSWYQQVLGQGPQFIFQYYEKEERGRGNFPDRFSARQFPNYSSELNVNALLLGDSALYLCASSLAFNMNTEAFFGQGTRLTVV.

This CDR3 reads CASSQDTGGQPQHF. For the CDR3, the DNA is TGTGCCAGCAGCCAAGATACAGGGGGACAGCCCCAGCATTTT. The chain recombines TRBV3-1 with TRBJ1-5, with TRBD1 matching over 8 bases. Looked up from germline, CDR1 is LGHDT and CDR2 is YNNKEL (reference sequence). The CDR3 sequence is 14 residues long. V dropped 0 bases and J dropped 7; count of bases not matched to a gene: 2.

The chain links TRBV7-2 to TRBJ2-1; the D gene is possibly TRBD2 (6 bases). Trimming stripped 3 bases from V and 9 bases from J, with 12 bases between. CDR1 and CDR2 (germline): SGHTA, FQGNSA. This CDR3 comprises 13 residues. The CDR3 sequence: CASSLPGLLEQFF. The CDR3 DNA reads TGTGCCAGCAGCTTGCCGGGACTTCTTGAGCAGTTCTTC.

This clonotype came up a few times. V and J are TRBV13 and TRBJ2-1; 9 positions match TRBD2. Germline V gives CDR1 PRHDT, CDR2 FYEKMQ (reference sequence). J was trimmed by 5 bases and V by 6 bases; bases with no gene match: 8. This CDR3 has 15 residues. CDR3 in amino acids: CASSSLAGGDNEQFF. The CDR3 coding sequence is TGTGCCAGCAGTTCCCTCGCGGGGGGGGACAATGAGCAGTTCTTC.

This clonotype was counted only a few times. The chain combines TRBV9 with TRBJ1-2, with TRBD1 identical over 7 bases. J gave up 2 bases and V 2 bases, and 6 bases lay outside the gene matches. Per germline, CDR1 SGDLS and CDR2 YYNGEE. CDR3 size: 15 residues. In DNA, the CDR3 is TGTGCCAGCAGCGTTATCGGACAGGAGAACTATGGCTACACCTTC. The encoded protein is CASSVIGQENYGYTF.

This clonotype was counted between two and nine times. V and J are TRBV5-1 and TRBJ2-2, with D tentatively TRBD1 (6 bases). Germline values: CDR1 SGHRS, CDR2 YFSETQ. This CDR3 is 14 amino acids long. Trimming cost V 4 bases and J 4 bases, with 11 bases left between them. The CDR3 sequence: CASSPGQSTGELFF. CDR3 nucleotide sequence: TGCGCCAGCAGCCCCGGACAGTCCACCGGGGAGCTGTTTTTT.

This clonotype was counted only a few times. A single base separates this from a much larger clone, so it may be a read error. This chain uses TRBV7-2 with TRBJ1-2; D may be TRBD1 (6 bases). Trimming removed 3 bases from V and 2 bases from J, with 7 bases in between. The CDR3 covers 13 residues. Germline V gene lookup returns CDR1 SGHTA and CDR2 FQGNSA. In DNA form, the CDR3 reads TGTGCCAGCAGCTTTGACAGGAACTATGGCTACACCTTC. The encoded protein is CASSFDRNYGYTF.

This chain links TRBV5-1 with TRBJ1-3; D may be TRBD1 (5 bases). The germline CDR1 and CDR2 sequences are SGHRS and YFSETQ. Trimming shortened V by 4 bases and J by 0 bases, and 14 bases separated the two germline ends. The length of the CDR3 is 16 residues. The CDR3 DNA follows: TGCGCCAGCAGCCCGAGGGGCCCGAGCTCTGGAAACACCATATATTTT. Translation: CASSPRGPSSGNTIYF. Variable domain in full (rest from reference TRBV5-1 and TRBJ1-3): KAGVTQTPRYLIKTRGQQVTLSCSPISGHRSVSWYQQTPGQGLQFLFEYFSETQRNKGNFPGRFSGRQFSNSRSEMNVSTLELGDSALYLCASSPRGPSSGNTIYFGEGSWLTVV.

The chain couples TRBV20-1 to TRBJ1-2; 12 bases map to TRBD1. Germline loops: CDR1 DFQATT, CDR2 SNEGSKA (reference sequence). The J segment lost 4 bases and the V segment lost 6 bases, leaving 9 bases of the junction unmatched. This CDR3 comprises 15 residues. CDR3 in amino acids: CSAWGTGGRFYGYTF. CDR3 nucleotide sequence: TGCAGTGCCTGGGGGACAGGGGGCAGGTTCTATGGCTACACCTTC.

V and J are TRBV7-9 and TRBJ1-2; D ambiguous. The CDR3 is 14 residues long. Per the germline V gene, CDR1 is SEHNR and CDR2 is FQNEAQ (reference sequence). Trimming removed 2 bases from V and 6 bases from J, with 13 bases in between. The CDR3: CASSLRPRADGYTF. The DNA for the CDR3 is TGTGCCAGCAGCTTACGGCCACGCGCTGATGGCTACACCTTC.

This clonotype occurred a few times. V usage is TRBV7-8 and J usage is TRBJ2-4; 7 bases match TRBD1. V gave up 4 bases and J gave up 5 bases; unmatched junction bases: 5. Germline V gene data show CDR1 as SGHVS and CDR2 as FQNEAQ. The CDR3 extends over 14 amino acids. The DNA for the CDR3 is TGTGCCAGCAGCTCGGGACAGATAGAAAACATTCAGTACTTC. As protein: CASSSGQIENIQYF.

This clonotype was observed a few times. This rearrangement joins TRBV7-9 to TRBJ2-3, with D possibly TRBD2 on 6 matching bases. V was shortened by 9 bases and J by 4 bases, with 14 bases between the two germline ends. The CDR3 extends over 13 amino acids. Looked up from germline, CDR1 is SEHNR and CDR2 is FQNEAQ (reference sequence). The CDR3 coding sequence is TGTGCCAGTGGCTGGGGGGTGGCAGATACGCAGTATTTT. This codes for CASGWGVADTQYF.